This T cell receptor beta chain appears in the sequencing data of a study of blood T cell repertoires in COVID-19. Study-level information: Sites across the United States, Italy and Spain contributed samples from acute and convalescent COVID-19. Sources were T cells, B-cell-depleted T cells, or PBMCs; the material itself was cDNA or gDNA.

Between the trimmed V and J ends, which lost 5 bases and 5 bases, there was a span of 18 bases. This CDR3 has 16 amino acids. Germline lookup yields CDR1 SGHAT and CDR2 FQNNGV. As processed by the authors: Amplification of reference gene primers provided the estimated nucleated cell counts. The table came from immunoSEQ multiplex PCR; TCRdb's copy has only in-frame clones and leaves some out. The V and J calls and the clone size are those of that table, but D and trimming were determined from the DNA. The sample holds about 100,000 clones; roughly 92% are singletons and the top ten take around 6%. Only a few counts were recorded for this clone.

Sequenced input: peripheral blood. The chain recombines TRBV11-2 with TRBJ1-4, with D unclear. This TCR was sampled from a man between 65 and 85 years old with acute or convalescent COVID-19. CDR3 bases: TGTGCCAGCAGCCGTAATAGTGGAGGTCCCAATGAAAAACTGTTTTTT. Amino acids: CASSRNSGGPNEKLFF.